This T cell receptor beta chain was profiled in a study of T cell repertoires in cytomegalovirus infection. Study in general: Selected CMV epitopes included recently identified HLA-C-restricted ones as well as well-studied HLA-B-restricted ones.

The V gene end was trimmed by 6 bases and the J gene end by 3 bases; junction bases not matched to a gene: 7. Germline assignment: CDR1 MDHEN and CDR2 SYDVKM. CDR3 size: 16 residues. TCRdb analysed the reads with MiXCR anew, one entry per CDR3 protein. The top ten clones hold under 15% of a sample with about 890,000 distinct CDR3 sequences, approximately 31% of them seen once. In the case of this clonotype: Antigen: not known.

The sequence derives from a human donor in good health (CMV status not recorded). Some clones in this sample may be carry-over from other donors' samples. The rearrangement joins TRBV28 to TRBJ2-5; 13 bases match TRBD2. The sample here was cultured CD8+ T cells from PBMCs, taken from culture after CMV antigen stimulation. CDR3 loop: CASRTVGLAGEETQYF. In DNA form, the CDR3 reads TGTGCCAGCAGGACCGTCGGACTAGCGGGGGAAGAGACCCAGTACTTC.